The T cell receptor beta chain described here comes from a study of blood T cell repertoires in COVID-19. Study details: Samples representing acute and convalescent COVID-19 were sourced from the United States, Italy and Spain. PBMCs, B-cell-depleted T cells, or T cells provided the cDNA or gDNA that made up the material.

Method: immunoSEQ multiplex PCR; TCRdb's copy keeps in-frame clones and lacks some. The data show about 380,000 clones, around 90% seen once. This CDR3 spans 16 amino acids. Germline lookup yields CDR1 MNHEY and CDR2 SMNVEV (reference sequence). The trim removed 5 bases at V and 2 bases at J, leaving 10 bases unmatched. This TCR was recovered from a man in his late teens or twenties with active or convalescent COVID-19. Sequenced input: peripheral blood. The V and J genes are TRBV27 and TRBJ2-3, with 7 bases matching TRBD2. The CDR3 region is CASSSNPSGPTDTQYF. CDR3 nucleotide sequence: TGTGCCAGCAGTAGCAACCCTAGCGGTCCCACAGATACGCAGTATTTT.